Presented here are 22 T cell receptor beta chains from one specimen sequenced in a study of shared clonotypes between healthy human individuals (dated by TCRdb to between 2020 and 2021). Receptor amplification or capture employed the immunoSEQ multiplex PCR assay. Held by TCRdb, this immuneACCESS table contains in-frame sequences only and omits some clones. Under half of the omission traces to an unresolved V gene where checked; the cause of the rest is unknown. The sample table contains about 980,000 clones; only one count was recorded for 60% to 85% of them. Together, the top ten hold around 1.5% of the sample. Material: memory CD4+ T cells sorted from blood. Explained via the paper, the cell subset or site label denotes: CD45RA-negative fraction. The source is a young man in good health.

The rearrangement joins TRBV6-5 to TRBJ1-5, with D possibly being TRBD1 (5 bases). Between the trimmed V and J ends, which lost 5 bases and 4 bases, there was a span of 15 bases. The germline gives CDR1 MNHEY, CDR2 SVGAGI. The CDR3 sequence is 15 residues long. The CDR3 nucleotides read TGTGCCAGCAGTCCTCAGGGTGGAGGAAATCAGCCCCAGCATTTT. Translated: CASSPQGGGNQPQHF.

The gene calls are TRBV6-5 and TRBJ1-5; D uncertain. Germline V gives CDR1 MNHEY, CDR2 SVGAGI. The V and J ends lost 7 bases and 1 base respectively, with 11 bases between them. The CDR3 covers 14 residues. In DNA, the CDR3 is TGTGCCAGCAAGCTCCGGAGGAGCAATCAGCCCCAGCATTTT. Protein sequence: CASKLRRSNQPQHF.

CDR3 residues: CAWSGLVKGTEAFF. CDR3 coding DNA: TGTGCCTGGAGTGGCTTAGTTAAAGGCACTGAAGCTTTCTTT. The gene calls are TRBV30 and TRBJ1-1, with D unclear. The CDR3 is 14 amino acids. From germline, CDR1 is GTSNPN and CDR2 SVGIG (reference sequence). V shed 1 base and J shed 4 bases, with 13 bases lying between them.

This chain uses TRBV4-3 with TRBJ2-1; 11 nucleotides agree with TRBD2. CDR3 length: 20 residues. The germline CDR1 and CDR2 sequences are LGHNA and YSLEER. Germline trimming cut 0 bases from V and 5 bases from J; bases unmatched to any gene: 15. The CDR3 DNA sequence: TGCGCCAGCAGCCAAGATCTGTTCGTGATAGCGGGAGGGATAAACAATGAGCAGTTCTTC. Amino acid sequence: CASSQDLFVIAGGINNEQFF.

This chain links TRBV9 with TRBJ2-3; TRBD2 is a possible D gene (7 bases). CDR3 size: 18 residues. Trimming cost V 0 bases and J 3 bases, with 20 bases left between them. Germline V gene lookup returns CDR1 SGDLS and CDR2 YYNGEE. DNA for the CDR3: TGTGCCAGCAGCGTAGGCCCCCTCGGGGGGCAGCGGACAGATACGCAGTATTTT. Translated, it gives CASSVGPLGGQRTDTQYF. Together with reference TRBV9 and TRBJ2-3, the CDR3 gives the full variable domain: DSGVTQTPKHLITATGQRVTLRCSPRSGDLSVYWYQQSLDQGLQFLIQYYNGEERAKGNILERFSAQQFPDLHSELNLSSLELGDSALYFCASSVGPLGGQRTDTQYFGPGTRLTVL.

This clone was counted a few times. V is TRBV5-4 and J is TRBJ1-4, with 7 bases identical to TRBD1. The germline V gene has CDR1 SGHNT and CDR2 YYREEE (reference sequence). This CDR3 is 13 amino acids long. The junction had 4 bases not matched to a gene; V was cut back by 3 bases and J by 8 bases. The CDR3 DNA reads as TGTGCCAGCAGCTGGGACAGTAGGGAAAAACTGTTTTTT. The encoded protein is CASSWDSREKLFF.

The rearrangement joins TRBV11-2 to TRBJ2-6; 8 bases match TRBD1. The CDR3 consists of 15 residues. Germline V lookup: CDR1 SGHAT, CDR2 FQNNGV. J was trimmed by 0 bases and V by 10 bases; bases with no gene match: 5. The CDR3, as DNA: TGTGCCACTGGACAGGGCAACTCTGGGGCCAACGTCCTGACTTTC. It specifies CATGQGNSGANVLTF.

This clone was counted once. The chain carries TRBV27 and TRBJ2-2; TRBD1 aligns across 9 bases. V lost 6 bases, J lost 6 bases, and 5 bases stayed unmatched. Germline CDR1 is MNHEY and CDR2 is SMNVEV (reference sequence). The CDR3 is made up of 14 amino acids. The CDR3 reads CASRTRQGAGELFF. Here the CDR3 DNA reads TGTGCCAGCAGAACCAGACAGGGGGCCGGGGAGCTGTTTTTT.

The rearrangement links TRBV19 to TRBJ1-2; possible D gene TRBD1, 6 bases. Germline CDR1 and CDR2: LNHDA and SQIVND (reference sequence). The CDR3 runs to 16 residues. V lost 5 bases to trimming and J lost 6 bases, with 22 bases between them. As DNA, the CDR3 is TGTGCCAGTAGTTCCCTACGAACAGGGAGAGGAAATGGCTACACCTTC. Its translation: CASSSLRTGRGNGYTF.

The rearrangement joins TRBV10-2 to TRBJ2-2, with 10 bases that match TRBD2. The trim removed 7 bases at V and 4 bases at J, leaving 15 bases unmatched. Looked up from germline, CDR1 is WSHSY and CDR2 is SAAADI. This CDR3 has 18 residues. This CDR3 reads CASIARATSGTSTGELFF. In DNA form, the CDR3 reads TGCGCCAGCATCGCCCGTGCCACTAGCGGGACGTCCACCGGGGAGCTGTTTTTT.

This clone was detected many times. The chain uses TRBV10-3 and TRBJ2-7; tentatively, D is TRBD1 or TRBD2 (5 bases each). CDR3 length: 12 residues. In germline, CDR1 is ENHRY, CDR2 SYGVKD. Trimming cost V 10 bases and J 3 bases, with 13 bases left between them. CDR3 nucleotides: TGTGCCAGCTCCGGGACCAACTACGAGCAGTACTTC. This gives the protein CASSGTNYEQYF.

This clone was seen only once. V usage is TRBV6-6 and J usage is TRBJ2-3; 7 nucleotides align to TRBD2. V gave up 2 bases and J gave up 4 bases; unmatched junction bases: 6. Germline assignment: CDR1 MNHNY and CDR2 SVGAGI (reference sequence). The CDR3 is 15 residues long. In DNA, the CDR3 is TGTGCCAGCAGTTACGGGCGGGAGTGGGCAGATACGCAGTATTTT. As protein: CASSYGREWADTQYF.

The chain has TRBV6-1 and TRBJ2-7; no clear D. V lost 6 bases and J 0 bases, leaving 15 bases between the germline ends. This CDR3 contains 15 residues. Per the germline V gene, CDR1 is MNHNS and CDR2 is SASEGT. This CDR3 reads CASRWTAGSSYEQYF. The CDR3 bases are TGTGCCAGCAGGTGGACGGCCGGAAGCTCCTACGAGCAGTACTTC.

The J gene is TRBJ2-7, the V gene TRBV6-5, with 12 bases matching TRBD1. The germline V gene has CDR1 MNHEY and CDR2 SVGAGI. The V gene end was trimmed by 5 bases and the J gene end by 6 bases; junction bases not matched to a gene: 5. The CDR3 spans 14 residues. The CDR3, as DNA: TGTGCCAGCAGTGAGCGGGGACAGGGGGCCGAGCAGTACTTC. It translates to CASSERGQGAEQYF.

In its sample, this clone was seen a few times. The V and J genes are TRBV4-3 and TRBJ1-2, with a possible D match to TRBD1 (6 bases). The V and J ends lost 0 bases and 4 bases respectively, with 15 bases between them. Germline CDR1 is LGHNA and CDR2 is YSLEER. The CDR3 length is 16 residues. The CDR3 reads CASSQDPGGAGYGYTF. The CDR3 DNA follows: TGCGCCAGCAGCCAAGATCCCGGGGGCGCGGGCTATGGCTACACCTTC.

J is TRBJ2-2 and V is TRBV4-1, with 7 bases fitting TRBD2. Germline CDR1 and CDR2: MGHRA and YSYEKL. The CDR3 sequence is 15 residues long. J gave up 3 bases and V 5 bases, and 6 bases lay outside the gene matches. The CDR3 reads CASSSLAGDTGELFF. DNA of the CDR3: TGCGCCAGCAGCTCACTGGCGGGGGACACCGGGGAGCTGTTTTTT.

This chain uses TRBV5-1 with TRBJ1-6; the D is unclear. CDR3 size: 14 residues. V gave up 0 bases and J gave up 9 bases, with 10 bases separating them. Looked up from germline, CDR1 is SGHRS and CDR2 is YFSETQ. The CDR3 DNA sequence: TGCGCCAGCAGCTTGGGGGAAGGTAGTTCACCCCTCCACTTT. It translates to CASSLGEGSSPLHF. Looking up the rest from reference TRBV5-1 and TRBJ1-6 gives the full variable domain: KAGVTQTPRYLIKTRGQQVTLSCSPISGHRSVSWYQQTPGQGLQFLFEYFSETQRNKGNFPGRFSGRQFSNSRSEMNVSTLELGDSALYLCASSLGEGSSPLHFGNGTRLTVT.

This chain uses TRBV4-3 with TRBJ2-6; no clear D gene. The CDR3 length is 18 residues. V was clipped by 4 bases and J by 2 bases, with 18 bases between them. The germline V gene has CDR1 LGHNA and CDR2 YSLEER. The CDR3 here is CASSPGFIGSTGANVLTF. The CDR3 DNA sequence: TGCGCCAGCAGCCCGGGCTTCATAGGGTCTACTGGGGCCAACGTCCTGACTTTC.

This clone was found once. The chain recombines TRBV7-9 with TRBJ1-1; 7 nucleotides line up with TRBD1. The CDR3 is 14 residues long. V gave up 6 bases and J gave up 3 bases; unmatched junction bases: 7. CDR1 SEHNR and CDR2 FQNEAQ come from the germline V gene (reference sequence). CDR3 nucleotides: TGTGCCAGCAGTCGGGACAGACCTGACACTGAAGCTTTCTTT. Encoded protein: CASSRDRPDTEAFF.

V gene TRBV10-3 combines with J gene TRBJ1-1; D possibly corresponds to TRBD1 (5 bases). Germline loops: CDR1 ENHRY, CDR2 SYGVKD. The CDR3 has 13 amino acids. With 10 bases removed from V and 1 base from J, the gap between germline ends came to 13 bases. CDR3 in DNA: TGTGCCAGCCATACAGGAAAGAACACTGAAGCTTTCTTT. Translating gives CASHTGKNTEAFF.

The chain is built from TRBV4-2 and TRBJ1-2, with TRBD1 matching over 7 bases. The CDR3 extends over 19 amino acids. The junction had 18 bases not matched to a gene; V was cut back by 3 bases and J by 2 bases. Germline values: CDR1 LGHNA, CDR2 YNFKEQ. CDR3 residues: CASSQKVTRDRRGNYGYTF. The CDR3 DNA follows: TGTGCCAGCAGCCAGAAAGTCACCCGGGACAGAAGAGGAAACTATGGCTACACCTTC.

The V call is TRBV5-1, the J call TRBJ1-4; no clear D. The CDR3 is 15 residues long. V lost 4 bases, J lost 8 bases, and 18 bases lay in between. In germline, CDR1 is SGHRS, CDR2 YFSETQ. The CDR3 loop is CASSVGEGAEEKLFF. As DNA, the CDR3 is TGCGCCAGCAGCGTGGGCGAGGGTGCGGAGGAAAAACTGTTTTTT.